Detailed here is one T cell receptor (beta chain). This sample stems from a study of CD8+ T cells in alopecia areata. Once RNA had been extracted, it was reverse transcribed into cDNA to act as the sequencing template. Clones were read by immunoSEQ multiplex PCR, and TCRdb kept only the in-frame ones, dropping some. In the table there are 150,000 to 200,000 clones, around three fifths of which are singletons. V lost 0 bases, J lost 3 bases, and 9 bases lay in between. Germline assignment: CDR1 SGHRS and CDR2 YFSETQ. This CDR3 comprises 14 residues. The treatment here: oral pan-JAK inhibitor, 5-10 mg twice daily.

The TCR comes from a human donor with alopecia areata. The sample in question was CD4+ T cells sorted from blood, obtained at week 4, from a patient treated with tofacitinib. The J gene is TRBJ1-2, the V gene TRBV5-1; D unresolved. CDR3 protein: CASSLGPGDYGYTF. DNA of the CDR3: TGCGCCAGCAGCTTGGGACCGGGAGACTATGGCTACACCTTC.